This T cell receptor (beta chain) derives from a study of response to subunit inactivated influenza vaccine. Study-wide results and caveats: Every seasonal influenza vaccination brings in few new T cells, the authors suggested.

The CDR3 has 13 residues. V was clipped by 11 bases and J by 4 bases, with 17 bases between them. CDR1 is ENHRY and CDR2 is SYGVKD in the germline V gene. TCRdb reprocessed the RT-PCR reads with MiXCR, giving one entry per CDR3 protein. The repertoire has about 520,000 distinct CDR3 sequences, 9.5% to 12% of them found once; the top ten carry roughly 12%. The table lists this clonotype with many counts. The antigen is unknown. The V and J genes are TRBV10-3 and TRBJ1-1; the D is unclear. The receptor comes from a man in his fifties or sixties who received an inactivated influenza vaccine. Source: PBMCs from blood, taken about 40 days after vaccination. CDR3 protein: CASGAGLVTEAFF. The CDR3 DNA is TGTGCCTCAGGAGCCGGACTCGTCACTGAAGCTTTCTTT.